The T cell receptor beta chain under discussion was sequenced for a study of beta chain features in type 1 diabetes. Study observations and caveats: There was a moderate but significant shortening of TCRB CDR3s in all four CD4+ subsets of Type 1 diabetes patients.

This clone was counted between two and nine times. What it recognizes is unknown. The germline V and J ends were trimmed by 3 bases and 1 base, with 8 bases remaining between them. The CDR3 totals 13 residues. The germline V gene has CDR1 SQVTM and CDR2 ANQGSEA. Investigators reverse transcribed all isolated RNA, so they sequenced expressed TCRB transcripts. This table comes from immunoSEQ multiplex PCR, and its TCRdb copy is limited to in-frame clones, with some not included. The sample has approximately 600,000 clones, 9.5% to 15% seen once; the top ten hold more than 0.1%. This receptor was identified in a man aged 30 to 45 with type 1 diabetes. The chain combines TRBV29-1 with TRBJ2-3, with no clear D. The sequenced material came from naive CD4+ T cells from blood. In DNA form, the CDR3 reads TGCAGCGTTGACCGGCAGGGCACAGATACGCAGTATTTT. Amino acid sequence: CSVDRQGTDTQYF.